This TCR beta chain was retrieved from a study of shared clonotypes between healthy human individuals. The method was immunoSEQ multiplex PCR; TCRdb's version includes in-frame clones alone and lacks a portion of them. The repertoire holds around 2,000,000 clones, with about 92% as singletons. V dropped 7 bases and J dropped 2; count of bases not matched to a gene: 5. Looked up from germline, CDR1 is LNHNV and CDR2 is YYDKDF (reference sequence). The CDR3 runs to 14 residues. Terminally differentiated effector memory CD45RA+ cells were excluded from the naive CD8 cells, which were CD45RO-negative and positively selected for CCR7.

The chain has TRBV15 and TRBJ2-1, with 7 positions matching TRBD1. Sequenced input: naive CD8+ T cells from PBMCs. This clonotype originated in a man in his late teens or twenties in good health. Some clones in this sample may be carry-over from other donors' samples. Here the CDR3 reads CATTRDRTYNEQFF. In DNA form, the CDR3 reads TGTGCCACCACCCGGGACAGAACCTACAATGAGCAGTTCTTC.